Sequencing of this TCR beta chain was carried out in a study of CD8+ T cells in alopecia areata. The germline V gene has CDR1 GTSNPN and CDR2 SVGIG (reference sequence). The CDR3 sequence is 12 residues long. Trimming took off 2 bases at V and 7 bases at J, with 11 bases between the two ends. After isolation, RNA underwent reverse transcription to generate cDNA as the sequencing template. The table came from immunoSEQ multiplex PCR; TCRdb's copy has only in-frame clones and leaves some out. This table has some 220,000 clones, around 57% appearing once. Study-wide results and limits: Clonality exceeded that of normal scalp in lesional scalp, most notably in alopecia totalis/universalis.

The table lists this clone with a few counts. Its antigen is not known. This sample's treatment: oral pan-JAK inhibitor, 5-10 mg twice daily. The sequence came from a human donor with alopecia areata. Sequencing used CD4+ T cells sorted from blood, obtained at week 4, from a patient treated with tofacitinib. J is TRBJ1-2 and V is TRBV30; D is perhaps TRBD1 (6 bases). The CDR3 sequence: CAWSFTGTGYTF. Here the CDR3 DNA reads TGTGCCTGGAGTTTTACAGGGACTGGCTACACCTTC.